This entry lists 13 T cell receptor beta chains sequenced from one sample in a study of blood T cell repertoires in COVID-19. Some clones are missing from TCRdb's copy, which holds only in-frame ones; the method was immunoSEQ multiplex PCR. The sample comprises around 480,000 clones, approximately 90% of which are singletons, and about 0.65% rests with the top ten. Sequencing was carried out using PBMCs or T cells enriched from blood (not recorded which). The source is a woman aged 18-29 years who had recovered from COVID-19.

V gene TRBV2 combines with J gene TRBJ1-2; TRBD1 is a possible D gene (5 bases). CDR1 is SNHLY and CDR2 is FYNNEI in the germline V gene. The CDR3 loop spans 13 amino acids. Trimming removed 5 bases from V and 8 bases from J, with 15 bases in between. The CDR3: CASSPGYRQGYTF. CDR3 DNA sequence: TGTGCCAGCAGTCCAGGGTATCGTCAAGGCTACACCTTC.

The chain joins TRBV5-5 to TRBJ2-1; D perhaps matches TRBD2 (5 bases). CDR3 length equals 20 residues. V dropped 4 bases and J dropped 6 bases, with 32 bases sitting between them. The germline gives CDR1 SGHKS, CDR2 YYEKEE (reference sequence). The CDR3 protein is CASSPPCGGHVSWACNEQFF. The CDR3 DNA sequence: TGTGCCAGCAGCCCCCCCTGTGGCGGGCATGTTTCGTGGGCTTGCAATGAGCAGTTCTTC.

The chain has TRBV7-9 and TRBJ1-5; 7 positions match TRBD1. The junction had 5 bases not matched to a gene; V was cut back by 8 bases and J by 7 bases. CDR3 length: 12 amino acids. Germline CDR1 and CDR2: SEHNR and FQNEAQ (reference sequence). The CDR3 sequence: CASSGGHQPQHF. The CDR3 bases are TGTGCCAGCTCAGGGGGTCACCAGCCCCAGCATTTT.

This chain connects TRBV7-2 to TRBJ1-2; the match to TRBD1 covers 7 bases. This CDR3 has 16 residues. Losses at the gene ends were 5 bases for V and 8 bases for J; bases not matched to a gene: 17. Germline CDR1 and CDR2: SGHTA and FQGNSA. DNA of the CDR3: TGTGCCAGCAGCCCAGGGGGGAGTGCGTCTTCATGGGGCTACACCTTC. Protein product: CASSPGGSASSWGYTF.

The chain couples TRBV3-1 (or the pseudogene TRBV3-2) to TRBJ2-2, with 10 bases fitting TRBD2. The CDR3 extends over 20 amino acids. Germline V gene lookup returns CDR1 LGHDT and CDR2 YNNKEL (reference sequence). The ends lost 0 bases at V and 7 bases at J; junction bases unmatched: 17. The CDR3 reads CASSQEIGSASGGAHGELFF. CDR3 sequence (DNA): TGTGCCAGCAGCCAAGAAATTGGGTCGGCCAGCGGGGGGGCCCACGGGGAGCTGTTTTTT.

The chain carries TRBV6-6 and TRBJ1-1, with D possibly being TRBD1 (5 bases). CDR1 is MNHNY and CDR2 is SVGAGI in the germline V gene (reference sequence). The CDR3 contains 14 residues. Trimming shortened V by 1 base and J by 5 bases, and 11 bases separated the two germline ends. CDR3: CASSYYGARTEAFF. CDR3 nucleotide sequence: TGTGCCAGCAGTTACTATGGGGCGCGAACTGAAGCTTTCTTT.

The chain has TRBV2 and TRBJ1-1, with TRBD1 as a possible D gene (5 bases). Trimming left V 5 bases short and J 4 bases short, with 11 bases between. The CDR3 length is 13 residues. Per germline, CDR1 SNHLY and CDR2 FYNNEI. CDR3 protein: CASSSLDSTEAFF. The CDR3 nucleotides read TGTGCCAGCAGTTCCCTCGACAGCACTGAAGCTTTCTTT.

CDR3: CATSTSQHF. The CDR3 DNA sequence: TGTGCCACCAGTACTTCTCAGCATTTT. The chain uses TRBV24-1 and TRBJ1-5; D unclear. The ends were cut back, 6 bases at V and 13 bases at J, with 6 bases in the middle. CDR1 KGHDR and CDR2 SFDVKD come from the germline V gene. The CDR3 is 9 amino acids.

The chain combines TRBV29-1 with TRBJ1-1; 7 nucleotides match TRBD1. Germline lookup yields CDR1 SQVTM and CDR2 ANQGSEA. The junction had 4 bases not matched to a gene; V was cut back by 3 bases and J by 3 bases. The CDR3 loop spans 13 amino acids. CDR3 nucleotides: TGCAGCGTTGAGGGACAGATCTACACTGAAGCTTTCTTT. Amino acid sequence: CSVEGQIYTEAFF.

This clone has a single count. The chain joins TRBV9 to TRBJ2-3; the D gene is possibly TRBD2 (5 bases). Trimming removed 3 bases at V and 1 base at J, with 12 bases between. This CDR3 is built from 15 residues. Germline V CDR1 and CDR2: SGDLS, YYNGEE. CDR3: CASSGGMTGTDTQYF. The CDR3 DNA follows: TGTGCCAGCAGCGGAGGGATGACGGGCACAGATACGCAGTATTTT.

The chain employs TRBV7-6 and TRBJ1-3; 9 bases map to TRBD1. The trim removed 1 base at V and 4 bases at J, leaving 5 bases unmatched. CDR1 SGHVS and CDR2 FNYEAQ come from the germline V gene. CDR3 length: 16 residues. CDR3 loop: CASSLGPTGGGNTIYF. The CDR3 region has the DNA TGTGCCAGCAGCTTAGGACCGACAGGGGGAGGAAACACCATATATTTT.

The genes are TRBV27 and TRBJ1-6; D possibly corresponds to TRBD1 (5 bases). CDR1 and CDR2 from the germline V gene are MNHEY and SMNVEV (reference sequence). The CDR3 covers 13 residues. Trimming left V 6 bases short and J 9 bases short, with 12 bases between. This chain's CDR3 is CASSPEGRSPLHF. CDR3 DNA: TGTGCCAGCAGCCCGGAGGGGCGTTCACCCCTCCACTTT.

This clone was observed a single time. V usage is TRBV28 and J usage is TRBJ1-4; no clear D. Germline assignment: CDR1 MDHEN and CDR2 SYDVKM. CDR3 length: 14 residues. Trimming left V 2 bases short and J 8 bases short, with 12 bases between. The CDR3 DNA is TGTGCCAGCAGTTTACCTGTGGGGAGGGAAAAACTGTTTTTT. Translated: CASSLPVGREKLFF.